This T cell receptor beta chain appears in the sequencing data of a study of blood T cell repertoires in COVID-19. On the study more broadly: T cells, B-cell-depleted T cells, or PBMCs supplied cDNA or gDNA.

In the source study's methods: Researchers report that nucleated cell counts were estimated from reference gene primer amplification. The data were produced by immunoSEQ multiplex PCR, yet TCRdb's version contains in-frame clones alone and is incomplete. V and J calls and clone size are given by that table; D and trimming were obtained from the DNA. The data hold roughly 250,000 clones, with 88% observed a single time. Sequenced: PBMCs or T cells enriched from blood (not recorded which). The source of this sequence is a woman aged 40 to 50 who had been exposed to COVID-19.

The CDR3 protein is CAIRGQGMNYGYTF. As DNA, the CDR3 is TGTGCCATCAGGGGGCAGGGCATGAACTATGGCTACACCTTC. This sequence joins TRBV10-3 and TRBJ1-2; tentatively, D is TRBD1 (5 bases). The CDR3 totals 14 residues. V gave up 6 bases and J gave up 2 bases, with 13 bases separating them. Germline V gene sequence: CDR1 ENHRY, CDR2 SYGVKD.